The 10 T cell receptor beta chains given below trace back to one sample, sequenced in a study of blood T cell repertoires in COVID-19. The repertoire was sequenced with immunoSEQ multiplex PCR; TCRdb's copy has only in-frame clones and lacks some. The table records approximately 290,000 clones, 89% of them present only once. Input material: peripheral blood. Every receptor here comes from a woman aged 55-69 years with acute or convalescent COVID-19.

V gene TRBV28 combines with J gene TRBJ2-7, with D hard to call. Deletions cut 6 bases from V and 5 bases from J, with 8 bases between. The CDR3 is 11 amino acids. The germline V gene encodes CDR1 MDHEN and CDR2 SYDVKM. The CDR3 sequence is CASRLSNEQYF. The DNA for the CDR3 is TGTGCCAGCAGGCTCAGTAACGAGCAGTACTTC.

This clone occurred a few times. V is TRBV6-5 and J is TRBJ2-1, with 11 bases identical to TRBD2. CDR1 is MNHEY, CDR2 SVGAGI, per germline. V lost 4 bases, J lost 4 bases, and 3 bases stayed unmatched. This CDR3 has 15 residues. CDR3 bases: TGTGCCAGCAGTTGGTTAGCGGGAGGGTACAATGAGCAGTTCTTC. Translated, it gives CASSWLAGGYNEQFF.

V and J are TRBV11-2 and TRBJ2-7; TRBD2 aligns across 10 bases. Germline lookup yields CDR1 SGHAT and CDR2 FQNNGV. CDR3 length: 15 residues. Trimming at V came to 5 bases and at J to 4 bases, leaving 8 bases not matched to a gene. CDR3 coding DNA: TGTGCCAGCAGCAGGACGAGCGGGAGGGCGTACGAGCAGTACTTC. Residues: CASSRTSGRAYEQYF.

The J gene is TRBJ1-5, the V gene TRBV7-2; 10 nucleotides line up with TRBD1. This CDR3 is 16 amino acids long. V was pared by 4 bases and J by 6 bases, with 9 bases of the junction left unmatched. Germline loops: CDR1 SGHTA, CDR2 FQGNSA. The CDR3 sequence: CASSSTGTGASQPQHF. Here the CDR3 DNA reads TGTGCCAGCAGCTCGACCGGGACAGGGGCGAGTCAGCCCCAGCATTTT.

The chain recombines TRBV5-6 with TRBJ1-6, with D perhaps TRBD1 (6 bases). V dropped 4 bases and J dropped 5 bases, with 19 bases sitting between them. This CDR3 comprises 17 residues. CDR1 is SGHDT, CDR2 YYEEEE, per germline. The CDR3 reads CASSPRLVGANNSPLHF. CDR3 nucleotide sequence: TGTGCCAGCAGCCCCCGCCTCGTGGGGGCTAATAATTCACCCCTCCACTTT.

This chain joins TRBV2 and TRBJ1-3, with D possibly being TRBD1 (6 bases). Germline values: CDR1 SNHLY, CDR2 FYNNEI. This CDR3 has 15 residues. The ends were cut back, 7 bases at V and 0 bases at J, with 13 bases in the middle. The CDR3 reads CASIRTALSGNTIYF. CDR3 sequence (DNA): TGTGCCAGCATCCGGACAGCTCTCTCTGGAAACACCATATATTTT.

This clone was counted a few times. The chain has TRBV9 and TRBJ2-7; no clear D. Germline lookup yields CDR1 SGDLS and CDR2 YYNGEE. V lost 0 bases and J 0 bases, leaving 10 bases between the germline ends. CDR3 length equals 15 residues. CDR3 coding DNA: TGTGCCAGCAGCGTAGCTACTGGTAGCTCCTACGAGCAGTACTTC. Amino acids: CASSVATGSSYEQYF.

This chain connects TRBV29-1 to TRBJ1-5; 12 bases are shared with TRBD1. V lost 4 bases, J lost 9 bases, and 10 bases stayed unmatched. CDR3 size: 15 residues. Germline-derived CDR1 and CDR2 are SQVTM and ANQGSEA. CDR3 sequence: CSVAVGTGGVGPQHF. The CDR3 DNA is TGCAGCGTTGCGGTTGGGACAGGGGGCGTGGGGCCCCAGCATTTT.

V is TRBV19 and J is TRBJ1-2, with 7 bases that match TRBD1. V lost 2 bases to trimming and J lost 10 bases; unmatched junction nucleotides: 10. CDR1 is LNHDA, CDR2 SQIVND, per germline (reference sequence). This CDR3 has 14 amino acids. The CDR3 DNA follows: TGTGCCAGTAGTATAACAGGGGTAGAAGCCGACTACACCTTC. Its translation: CASSITGVEADYTF.

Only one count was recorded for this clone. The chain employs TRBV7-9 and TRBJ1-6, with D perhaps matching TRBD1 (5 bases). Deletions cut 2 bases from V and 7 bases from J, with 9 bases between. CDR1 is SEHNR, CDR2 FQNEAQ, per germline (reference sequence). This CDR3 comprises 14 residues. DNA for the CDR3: TGTGCCAGCAGCTTACAGGGTAGCAATTCACCCCTCCACTTT. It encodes CASSLQGSNSPLHF.